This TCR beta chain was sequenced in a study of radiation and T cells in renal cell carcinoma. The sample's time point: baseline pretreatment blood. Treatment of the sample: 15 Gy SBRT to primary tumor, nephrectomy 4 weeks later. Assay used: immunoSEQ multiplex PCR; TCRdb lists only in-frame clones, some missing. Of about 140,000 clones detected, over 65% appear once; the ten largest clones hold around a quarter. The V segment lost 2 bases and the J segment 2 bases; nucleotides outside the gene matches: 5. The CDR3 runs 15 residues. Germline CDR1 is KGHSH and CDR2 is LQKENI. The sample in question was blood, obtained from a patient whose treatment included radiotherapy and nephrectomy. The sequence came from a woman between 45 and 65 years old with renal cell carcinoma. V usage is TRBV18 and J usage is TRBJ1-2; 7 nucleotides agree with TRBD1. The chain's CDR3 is CASSPDPQGNYGYTF. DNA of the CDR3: TGTGCCAGCTCACCAGATCCACAGGGGAACTATGGCTACACCTTC.